This T cell receptor beta chain originates from a study of shared clonotypes between healthy human individuals. Study in general: Three CD4 naive, three CD4 memory, two CD8 naive and one CD8 memory plate were used per donor. Overall study results and limits: Estimated richness was generally greater in naive than memory subsets.

About this clone: The antigen is undetermined. One junction end does not reproduce the germline sequence, and a read error may be involved.

The method was immunoSEQ multiplex PCR; TCRdb's version includes in-frame clones alone and lacks a portion of them. The table has some 2,500,000 clones, 80% to 95% seen once; the top ten hold about 0.38%. Germline V gene lookup returns CDR1 SGHNT and CDR2 YYREEE (reference sequence). The CDR3 is made up of 14 amino acids. The chain is built from TRBV5-4 and TRBJ2-5; D is perhaps TRBD2 (8 bases). The TCR comes from a man between 18 and 29 years old in good health. Some clones in this sample may be carry-over from other donors' samples. Sequencing was carried out using naive CD4+ T cells from PBMCs. Subset described: CD45RA+ positively selected. The DNA of the CDR3 is TGTGCCAGCAGCCGGGAGGGGGCGGGGGCTCCCGCACACTTC. It encodes CASSREGAGAPAHF.